The 9 T cell receptor beta chains given below trace back to one sample, sequenced in a study of cytomegalovirus exposure and HLA in healthy donors. PCR was performed using 60 Vbeta and 13 Jbeta primers. Profiled with immunoSEQ multiplex PCR; TCRdb holds only in-frame clones, not every one. The table lists about 170,000 clones, roughly 85% of them singletons. The specimen was PBMCs. These receptor sequences come from a woman aged 45-59 years in good health and CMV-seropositive.

The J gene is TRBJ2-2, the V gene TRBV2; a weak D match, TRBD1 (6 bases). Germline V gene data show CDR1 as SNHLY and CDR2 as FYNNEI. Trimming stripped 7 bases from V and 7 bases from J, with 13 bases between. The CDR3 contains 13 residues. The CDR3 nucleotides read TGTGCCAGCAACGAACAGGGTCACGGGGAGCTGTTTTTT. This translates into CASNEQGHGELFF.

The V call is TRBV29-1, the J call TRBJ2-2; TRBD1 might be the D (6 bases). Germline assignment: CDR1 SQVTM and CDR2 ANQGSEA. V lost 5 bases to trimming and J lost 2 bases, with 12 bases between them. This CDR3 spans 14 amino acids. CDR3 sequence: CSVSAQGNTGELFF. CDR3 nucleotides: TGCAGCGTTTCCGCACAGGGCAACACCGGGGAGCTGTTTTTT.

V usage is TRBV27 and J usage is TRBJ1-1; 7 nucleotides line up with TRBD1. J gave up 1 base and V 3 bases, and 5 bases lay outside the gene matches. Germline values: CDR1 MNHEY, CDR2 SMNVEV (reference sequence). The length of the CDR3 is 15 residues. The CDR3 nucleotides are TGTGCCAGCAGTTTCCCGGACAGGAGGAACACTGAAGCTTTCTTT. Protein product: CASSFPDRRNTEAFF.

The chain combines TRBV2 with TRBJ1-2; TRBD1 is a possible D gene (5 bases). The CDR3 has 15 amino acids. The V and J ends lost 5 bases and 4 bases respectively, with 17 bases between them. Germline V gene data show CDR1 as SNHLY and CDR2 as FYNNEI. The CDR3 here is CASSTLTATLYGYTF. CDR3 bases: TGTGCCAGCAGTACATTGACAGCGACCCTCTATGGCTACACCTTC.

The CDR3 sequence is CASSLSARGYYGYTF. DNA of the CDR3: TGTGCCAGCAGTTTATCGGCCAGGGGGTACTATGGCTACACCTTC. The J gene is TRBJ1-2, the V gene TRBV27; TRBD1 aligns across 7 bases. J lost 3 bases, V lost 0 bases, and 4 bases had no gene match. Germline V gene sequence: CDR1 MNHEY, CDR2 SMNVEV (reference sequence). This CDR3 is built from 15 residues.

The rearrangement joins TRBV7-9 to TRBJ1-1; D not certain. The V and J ends lost 3 bases and 1 base respectively, with 6 bases between them. The CDR3 is 13 residues long. Germline CDR1 and CDR2: SEHNR and FQNEAQ (reference sequence). Written as DNA, the CDR3 is TGTGCCAGCAGCTTGACACCGAACACTGAAGCTTTCTTT. It specifies CASSLTPNTEAFF.

The chain combines TRBV27 with TRBJ2-1; 8 bases agree with TRBD2. Trimming took 7 bases from V and 5 from J; bases not matched to a gene: 13. The germline gives CDR1 MNHEY, CDR2 SMNVEV (reference sequence). The CDR3 is 16 residues long. CDR3 in amino acids: CASTIRSGRGHNEQFF. The DNA of the CDR3 is TGTGCCAGCACTATCAGAAGCGGGAGAGGGCACAATGAGCAGTTCTTC.

This clone was picked up a small number of times. J is TRBJ1-1 and V is TRBV28, with D maybe TRBD1 (5 bases). The CDR3 contains 15 residues. Per the germline V gene, CDR1 is MDHEN and CDR2 is SYDVKM. V lost 6 bases and J lost 2, with 16 bases in between. CDR3 nucleotide sequence: TGTGCCAGCAGCCCCATCGACAGCCTTAACACTGAAGCTTTCTTT. Translation gives CASSPIDSLNTEAFF.

The V and J genes are TRBV5-6 and TRBJ2-5; possible D gene TRBD2, 7 bases. The CDR3 spans 17 residues. The V and J ends lost 0 bases and 5 bases respectively, with 20 bases between them. The germline V gene has CDR1 SGHDT and CDR2 YYEEEE. CDR3: CASSLAGEGEPRETQYF. The DNA of the CDR3 is TGTGCCAGCAGCTTGGCGGGGGAGGGGGAGCCCCGGGAGACCCAGTACTTC.